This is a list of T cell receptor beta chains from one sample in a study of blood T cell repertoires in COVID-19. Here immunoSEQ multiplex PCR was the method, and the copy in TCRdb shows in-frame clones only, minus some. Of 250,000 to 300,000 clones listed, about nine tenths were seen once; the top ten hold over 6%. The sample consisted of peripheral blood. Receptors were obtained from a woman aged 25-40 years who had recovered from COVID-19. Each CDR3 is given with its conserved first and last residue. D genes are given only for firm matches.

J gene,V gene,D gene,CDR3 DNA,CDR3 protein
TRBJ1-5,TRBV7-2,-,TGTGCCAGCAGCTTACACGACAGTTATAGCAATCAGCCCCAGCATTTT,CASSLHDSYSNQPQHF
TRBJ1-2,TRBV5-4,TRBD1,TGTGCCAGCAGCTCTAACACAGGGGAGGACTATGGCTACACCTTC,CASSSNTGEDYGYTF
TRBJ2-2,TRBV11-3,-,TGTGCCAGCAGCGTGGGCGGACTCCGCACCGGGGAGCTGTTTTTT,CASSVGGLRTGELFF
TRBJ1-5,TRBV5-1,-,TGCGCCAGCAGCTTGGAGGGTTGGGGGCACAATCAGCCCCAGCATTTT,CASSLEGWGHNQPQHF
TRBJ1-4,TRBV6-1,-,TGTGCCAGCAGGGAAGCCGCCTATAATGAAAAACTGTTTTTT,CASREAAYNEKLFF
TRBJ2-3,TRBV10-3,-,TGTGCCATCAGTGAGCCTGAGACAGATACGCAGTATTTT,CAISEPETDTQYF
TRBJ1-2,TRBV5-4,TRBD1,TGTGCCAGCAGCTTCCTACAGGGGAGGGGCTACACCTTC,CASSFLQGRGYTF
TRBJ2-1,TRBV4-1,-,TGCGCCAGCAGCCATCCGACTAGGGAGCGGAATGAGCAGTTCTTC,CASSHPTRERNEQFF
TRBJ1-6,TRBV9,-,TGTGCCAGCAGCGTAGAGGGGACCTATAATTCACCCCTCCACTTT,CASSVEGTYNSPLHF
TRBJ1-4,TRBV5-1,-,TGCGCCAGCAGCTCTGACTCAACTAATGAAAAACTGTTTTTT,CASSSDSTNEKLFF
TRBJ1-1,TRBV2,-,TGTGCCAGCAGTGTTCGTCAGCGGTACGGAGAAGCTTTCTTT,CASSVRQRYGEAFF
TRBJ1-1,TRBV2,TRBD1,TGTGCCAGCAGTGTTCAGACAGGGGGGACTGAAGCTTTCTTT,CASSVQTGGTEAFF
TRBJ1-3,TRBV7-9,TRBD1,TGTGCCAGCACAGGACAGGCTGGAAACACCATATATTTT,CASTGQAGNTIYF
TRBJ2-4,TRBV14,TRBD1,TGTGCCAGCAGCCGATGGACAGGGGACATTCAGTACTTC,CASSRWTGDIQYF
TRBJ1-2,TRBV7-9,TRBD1,TGTGCCAGCAGCTTAGCGTCCAGGGGGCTGAGTGGCTACACCTTC,CASSLASRGLSGYTF
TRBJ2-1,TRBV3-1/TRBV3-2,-,TGTGCCAGCAGCCAACAGGGGAGCTCCTACAATGAGCAGTTCTTC,CASSQQGSSYNEQFF
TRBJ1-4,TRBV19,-,TGTGCCAGTAGTATAGCAGGGAACGGCGAGAGGAATGAAAAACTGTTTTTT,CASSIAGNGERNEKLFF